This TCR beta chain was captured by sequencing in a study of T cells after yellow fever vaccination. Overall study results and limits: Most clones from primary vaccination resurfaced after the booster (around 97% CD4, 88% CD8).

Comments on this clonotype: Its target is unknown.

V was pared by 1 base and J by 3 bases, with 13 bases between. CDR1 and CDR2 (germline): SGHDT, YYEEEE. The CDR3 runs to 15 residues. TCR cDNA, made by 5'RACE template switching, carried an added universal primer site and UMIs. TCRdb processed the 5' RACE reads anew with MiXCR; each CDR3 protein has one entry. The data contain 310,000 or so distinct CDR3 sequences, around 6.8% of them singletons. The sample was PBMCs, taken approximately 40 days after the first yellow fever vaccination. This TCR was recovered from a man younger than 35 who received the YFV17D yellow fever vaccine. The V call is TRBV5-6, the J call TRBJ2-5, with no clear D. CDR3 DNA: TGTGCCAGCAGCTTGATAGGGTTATCTAAAGAGACCCAGTACTTC. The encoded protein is CASSLIGLSKETQYF. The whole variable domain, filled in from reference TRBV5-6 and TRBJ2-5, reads DAGVTQSPTHLIKTRGQQVTLRCSPKSGHDTVSWYQQALGQGPQFIFQYYEEEERQRGNFPDRFSGHQFPNYSSELNVNALLLGDSALYLCASSLIGLSKETQYFGPGTRLLVL.